The 19 T cell receptor beta chains below come from one sample, sequenced in a study of blood T cell repertoires in COVID-19. Assay used: immunoSEQ multiplex PCR; TCRdb lists only in-frame clones, some missing. The data show about 250,000 clones, with approximately 85% seen just once and approximately 8.2% held by the top ten. Material: PBMCs or T cells enriched from blood (not recorded which). Source of these receptors: a woman aged 50 to 65 with acute COVID-19.

J is TRBJ1-2 and V is TRBV7-2; 11 bases match TRBD1. This CDR3 spans 16 amino acids. Trimming cost V 5 bases and J 7 bases; bases outside gene matches: 12. CDR1 and CDR2 from the germline V gene are SGHTA and FQGNSA. The CDR3 protein is CASSLLPPGQGVGYTF. The CDR3 DNA is TGTGCCAGCAGCCTCCTCCCCCCGGGACAGGGGGTTGGCTACACCTTC.

The J gene is TRBJ1-2, the V gene TRBV27; TRBD1 aligns across 11 bases. The CDR3 is made up of 15 amino acids. Trimming took 4 bases from V and 4 from J; bases not matched to a gene: 5. From germline, CDR1 is MNHEY and CDR2 SMNVEV (reference sequence). In DNA form, the CDR3 reads TGTGCCAGCAGTTCTCGGACAGGGGGCCTCTATGGCTACACCTTC. Translation: CASSSRTGGLYGYTF.

V is TRBV6-5 and J is TRBJ1-2; a possible D gene is TRBD1 (5 bases). V was clipped by 3 bases and J by 6 bases, with 20 bases between them. Germline V gene data show CDR1 as MNHEY and CDR2 as SVGAGI. This CDR3 has 16 amino acids. The CDR3 nucleotides are TGTGCCAGCAGTTATCTAGGCGGAAATGGGGCAGATGGCTACACCTTC. It translates to CASSYLGGNGADGYTF.

Only one count was recorded for this clone. The V gene is TRBV9, the J gene TRBJ1-6, with D possibly matching TRBD1 (5 bases). V gave up 3 bases and J gave up 6 bases, with 13 bases separating them. This CDR3 contains 15 residues. Looked up from germline, CDR1 is SGDLS and CDR2 is YYNGEE. In nucleotides, the CDR3 is TGTGCCAGCAGCGCCTTGACAGACGGTAATTCACCCCTCCACTTT. Amino acids: CASSALTDGNSPLHF.

The chain couples TRBV19 to TRBJ2-6; D is possibly TRBD2 (6 bases). Germline values: CDR1 LNHDA, CDR2 SQIVND (reference sequence). The CDR3 totals 17 residues. V lost 7 bases and J 2 bases, leaving 18 bases between the germline ends. CDR3 sequence reads: CASTSPTPGAGANVLTF. CDR3 DNA: TGTGCCAGTACCTCTCCCACCCCGGGGGCTGGGGCCAACGTCCTGACTTTC.

This clone turned up a few times. The chain employs TRBV7-2 and TRBJ2-2; D remains unclear. The V end lost 2 bases, the J end lost 4 bases, and 8 bases lay between the germline ends. Germline V gives CDR1 SGHTA, CDR2 FQGNSA. The CDR3 sequence is 14 residues long. This chain's CDR3 is CASSLTRSTGELFF. As DNA, the CDR3 is TGTGCCAGCAGCTTAACACGATCCACCGGGGAGCTGTTTTTT.

This clone was seen only a few times. The chain carries TRBV24-1 and TRBJ2-7; possible D gene TRBD1, 7 bases. The V gene lost 7 bases and the J gene lost 6 bases, with 15 bases spanning the gap. This CDR3 has 13 amino acids. Per germline, CDR1 KGHDR and CDR2 SFDVKD. The CDR3: CATRGGPEGEQYF. CDR3 DNA sequence: TGTGCCACCAGAGGGGGCCCGGAGGGCGAGCAGTACTTC.

The chain carries TRBV2 and TRBJ2-7; no firm D call. This CDR3 region has 14 residues. Trimming removed 3 bases from V and 2 bases from J, with 11 bases in between. Germline loops: CDR1 SNHLY, CDR2 FYNNEI. Here the CDR3 DNA reads TGTGCCAGCAGTGATGGCCTTACCACCTACGAGCAGTACTTC. It encodes CASSDGLTTYEQYF. The full variable domain, rest sourced from reference TRBV2 and TRBJ2-7, is EPEVTQTPSHQVTQMGQEVILRCVPISNHLYFYWYRQILGQKVEFLVSFYNNEISEKSEIFDDQFSVERPDGSNFTLKIRSTKLEDSAMYFCASSDGLTTYEQYFGPGTRLTVT.

The count of this clone is one. V usage is TRBV10-3 and J usage is TRBJ2-5; 10 bases are shared with TRBD2. V lost 2 bases to trimming and J lost 7 bases; unmatched junction nucleotides: 10. CDR3 size: 16 residues. The germline V gene has CDR1 ENHRY and CDR2 SYGVKD. The CDR3 here is CAISEAELAGVRTQYF. CDR3 in DNA: TGTGCCATCAGTGAGGCGGAGCTAGCGGGGGTTAGGACCCAGTACTTC.

CDR3 sequence (DNA): TGTGCCAGCAGCGATCTAGCGGGGGGTCGGGATACGCAGTATTTT. It codes for CASSDLAGGRDTQYF. This sequence joins TRBV9 and TRBJ2-3, with 11 bases that match TRBD2. CDR1 is SGDLS, CDR2 YYNGEE, per germline. The ends lost 3 bases at V and 6 bases at J; junction bases unmatched: 6. This CDR3 region has 15 residues.

The chain has TRBV23-1 and TRBJ2-7; 11 positions agree with TRBD2. Being an ORF, TRBV23-1 has a function that is uncertain. This CDR3 comprises 18 residues. Trimming took 0 bases from V and 2 from J; bases not matched to a gene: 9. CDR3 coding DNA: TGCGCCAGCAGTCAATCGATCACTAGCGGGGGCCTCACCTACGAGCAGTACTTC. It is translated as CASSQSITSGGLTYEQYF.

The chain is built from TRBV3-1 (or the pseudogene TRBV3-2) and TRBJ2-1, with 7 bases lining up with TRBD1. Looked up from germline, CDR1 is LGHDT and CDR2 is YNNKEL (reference sequence). With 3 bases clipped from V and 4 bases from J, the junction kept 3 bases outside the gene matches. This CDR3 spans 14 amino acids. The CDR3 bases are TGTGCCAGCAGCCACGGGACAGCTTACAATGAGCAGTTCTTC. Translation gives CASSHGTAYNEQFF.

The chain carries TRBV5-4 and TRBJ2-4; 12 positions agree with TRBD1. V lost 4 bases, J lost 7 bases, and 6 bases stayed unmatched. Germline loops: CDR1 SGHNT, CDR2 YYREEE (reference sequence). CDR3 length: 15 residues. The CDR3 coding sequence is TGTGCCAGCAGCCCGGGGGACAGGGGGCGGAACATTCAGTACTTC. As protein: CASSPGDRGRNIQYF.

In this sample, this clone turned up a few times. This chain connects TRBV30 to TRBJ2-7; 7 bases are shared with TRBD2. Germline loops: CDR1 GTSNPN, CDR2 SVGIG (reference sequence). J lost 2 bases, V lost 3 bases, and 7 bases had no gene match. This CDR3 comprises 14 residues. The CDR3 loop reads CAWRIKRGPYEQYF. CDR3 bases: TGTGCCTGGAGGATAAAGCGGGGACCCTACGAGCAGTACTTC.

The rearrangement links TRBV5-4 to TRBJ2-5; a possible D gene is TRBD1 (6 bases). Trimming removed 0 bases at V and 5 bases at J, with 8 bases between. This CDR3 spans 13 amino acids. Germline V gene data show CDR1 as SGHNT and CDR2 as YYREEE (reference sequence). CDR3 residues: CASSLDRVETQYF. The CDR3 region has the DNA TGTGCCAGCAGCTTGGACAGGGTGGAGACCCAGTACTTC.

The chain recombines TRBV18 with TRBJ1-2; D not resolved. This CDR3 comprises 13 residues. Trimming took 3 bases from V and 6 from J, leaving 11 bases between them. Germline CDR1 KGHSH, CDR2 LQKENI. The CDR3 DNA is TGTGCCAGCTCACCTACACAGATGGATGGCTACACCTTC. Translated, it gives CASSPTQMDGYTF.

The chain links TRBV3-1 (or the pseudogene TRBV3-2) to TRBJ2-1; D gene uncertain. Germline V gene lookup returns CDR1 LGHDT and CDR2 YNNKEL (reference sequence). This CDR3 comprises 15 residues. V was shortened by 0 bases and J by 5 bases, with 11 bases between the two germline ends. CDR3 sequence: CASSQDQSRNNEQFF. CDR3 coding DNA: TGTGCCAGCAGCCAAGATCAATCTAGAAACAATGAGCAGTTCTTC.

The V call is TRBV14, the J call TRBJ2-1; 9 nucleotides line up with TRBD1. The CDR3 is made up of 17 amino acids. Germline CDR1 SGHDN, CDR2 FVKESK. After removal of 4 bases from V and 1 base from J, the junction contained 8 bases not matched to a gene. CDR3 in amino acids: CASSLRVGQGSYNEQFF. The CDR3 region has the DNA TGTGCCAGCAGCCTAAGAGTGGGACAGGGATCCTACAATGAGCAGTTCTTC.

The chain employs TRBV6-5 and TRBJ2-7; D uncertain. Germline CDR1 MNHEY, CDR2 SVGAGI. With 5 bases removed from V and 3 bases from J, the gap between germline ends came to 8 bases. This CDR3 is built from 12 residues. The CDR3 DNA reads as TGTGCCAGCAGTCAACAGTACTACGAGCAGTACTTC. This translates into CASSQQYYEQYF.